One and the same sample provided the 8 T cell receptor beta chains below, sequenced in a study of T cell responses to AZD1222 COVID-19 vaccine. Repertoires were generated with immunoSEQ multiplex PCR, while TCRdb's copy carries only in-frame clones and drops some. This repertoire shows about 160,000 clones, about 90% found once; its top ten account for approximately 3.8%. The material was peripheral blood, obtained 28 days after the second AZD1222 dose. The receptors stem from an adult who received the AZD1222 COVID-19 vaccine.

The genes are TRBV6-6 and TRBJ2-2; D gene uncertain. Germline values: CDR1 MNHNY, CDR2 SVGAGI (reference sequence). The CDR3 runs 12 residues. The V end was cut by 6 bases, the J end by 3 bases, with 5 bases between. This CDR3 reads CASRLHTGELFF. CDR3 DNA: TGTGCCAGCAGACTACACACCGGGGAGCTGTTTTTT.

The CDR3: CASSDGQGLYGYTF. DNA of the CDR3: TGTGCCAGCAGTGACGGACAGGGCCTCTATGGCTACACCTTC. The genes are TRBV25-1 and TRBJ1-2; 8 nucleotides line up with TRBD1. J lost 4 bases, V lost 3 bases, and 4 bases had no gene match. This CDR3 has 14 residues. CDR1 and CDR2 from the germline V gene are MGHDK and SYGVNS.

The rearrangement uses TRBV5-1 and TRBJ2-1; 14 positions match TRBD2. Germline lookup yields CDR1 SGHRS and CDR2 YFSETQ. The CDR3 consists of 17 residues. V was pared by 4 bases and J by 3 bases, with 6 bases of the junction left unmatched. The CDR3 sequence is CASSGGLAGGLYNEQFF. The CDR3 DNA reads TGCGCCAGCAGCGGAGGACTAGCGGGAGGTCTCTACAATGAGCAGTTCTTC.

The chain couples TRBV5-1 to TRBJ1-1; D not resolved. The V gene lost 0 bases and the J gene lost 3 bases, with 15 bases spanning the gap. The CDR3 covers 16 residues. Germline CDR1 reads SGHRS; CDR2 reads YFSETQ. The CDR3 nucleotides are TGCGCCAGCAGCTTGGAGGGCGGGGTTGTCGACACTGAAGCTTTCTTT. Protein product: CASSLEGGVVDTEAFF. Variable domain in full (rest from reference TRBV5-1 and TRBJ1-1): KAGVTQTPRYLIKTRGQQVTLSCSPISGHRSVSWYQQTPGQGLQFLFEYFSETQRNKGNFPGRFSGRQFSNSRSEMNVSTLELGDSALYLCASSLEGGVVDTEAFFGQGTRLTVV.

The chain uses TRBV11-2 and TRBJ1-2; D perhaps matches TRBD1 (6 bases). Trimming shortened V by 5 bases and J by 8 bases, and 15 bases separated the two germline ends. The CDR3 totals 13 residues. Germline loops: CDR1 SGHAT, CDR2 FQNNGV. CDR3: CASSAIRGRGYTF. CDR3 nucleotide sequence: TGTGCCAGCAGCGCTATCAGGGGTAGGGGCTACACCTTC.

This clone came up a few times. This chain joins TRBV9 and TRBJ2-5, with D unclear. Germline V gene data show CDR1 as SGDLS and CDR2 as YYNGEE. V gave up 0 bases and J gave up 5 bases, with 8 bases separating them. The CDR3 covers 13 residues. The CDR3 DNA sequence: TGTGCCAGCAGCGTAGATTTCGGGGAGACCCAGTACTTC. It codes for CASSVDFGETQYF.

This sequence joins TRBV6-5 and TRBJ1-6, with 7 bases that match TRBD1. The CDR3 length is 14 residues. Germline CDR1 and CDR2: MNHEY and SVGAGI. The J segment lost 7 bases and the V segment lost 4 bases, leaving 4 bases of the junction unmatched. This CDR3 reads CASSLDRDNSPLHF. In DNA form, the CDR3 reads TGTGCCAGCAGTTTAGACAGGGACAATTCACCCCTCCACTTT.

This sequence joins TRBV5-4 and TRBJ2-1, with D perhaps TRBD2 (5 bases). The CDR3 totals 15 residues. CDR1 is SGHNT, CDR2 YYREEE, per germline (reference sequence). V shed 3 bases and J shed 7 bases, with 17 bases lying between them. In DNA form, the CDR3 reads TGTGCCAGCAGCTCGGCGGTCCTCGGGGTGAATGAGCAGTTCTTC. Translation: CASSSAVLGVNEQFF. Complete variable domain (other parts from reference TRBV5-4 and TRBJ2-1): ETGVTQSPTHLIKTRGQQVTLRCSSQSGHNTVSWYQQALGQGPQFIFQYYREEENGRGNFPPRFSGLQFPNYSSELNVNALELDDSALYLCASSSAVLGVNEQFFGPGTRLTVL.